A selection of T cell receptor beta chains follows, all from one sample in a study of CXCR3 chemokines and chemotherapy response in bladder cancer. A single record per CDR3 protein comes from TCRdb applying MiXCR to the PCR reads. The data contain around 1,400 distinct CDR3 sequences, approximately 6% of them singletons. Sampling was conducted from a patient whose treatment included neoadjuvant chemotherapy. These TCRs come from a human donor with bladder cancer that responded to neoadjuvant chemotherapy. Each CDR3 is given with its conserved first and last residue. D genes are given only for firm matches. The size of a clone is reported for some rows only, either as once, few or many, or as a class for expanded clones.

d_call	clone_size	j_call	v_call	cdr3_aa	cdr3_nt
NA	medium-sized	TRBJ2-6	TRBV10-3	CAISEGSSGANVLTF	TGTGCCATCAGTGAAGGAAGCTCTGGGGCCAACGTCCTGACTTTC
TRBD1	large	TRBJ2-2	TRBV6-5	CASSYLGQGNTGELFF	TGTGCCAGCAGTTACCTTGGACAGGGGAACACCGGGGAGCTGTTTTTT
NA	many	TRBJ1-5	TRBV12-3/TRBV12-4	CASSHDVGYQPQHF	TGTGCCAGCAGCCACGACGTGGGTTATCAGCCCCAGCATTTT
NA	few	TRBJ2-1	TRBV11-3	CASSPAGRYEQFF	TGTGCCAGCAGCCCAGCCGGGAGATATGAGCAGTTCTTC
NA	NA	TRBJ1-5	TRBV28	CASSWGGQPNQPQHF	TGTGCCAGCAGCTGGGGAGGACAGCCTAATCAGCCCCAGCATTTT
TRBD1	few	TRBJ2-7	TRBV7-9	CASSLGGTGPEQYF	TGTGCCAGCAGCTTGGGCGGGACAGGGCCCGAGCAGTACTTC
NA	many	TRBJ2-7	TRBV12-3/TRBV12-4	CASSLQQAYEQYF	TGTGCCAGCAGTTTACAACAGGCCTACGAGCAGTACTTC
TRBD1	medium-sized	TRBJ1-4	TRBV6-6	CASSRGQGVTNEKLFF	TGTGCCAGCAGCCGAGGACAGGGAGTAACTAATGAAAAACTGTTTTTT
TRBD1	many	TRBJ2-3	TRBV28	CASLGQGARGTDTQYF	TGTGCCAGCCTTGGACAGGGGGCGCGGGGCACAGATACGCAGTATTTT
NA	many	TRBJ1-5	TRBV28	CASRPGRSNQPQHF	TGTGCCAGCAGACCAGGGAGGAGCAATCAGCCCCAGCATTTT
TRBD1	medium-sized	TRBJ2-3	TRBV6-2/TRBV6-3	CASSPRGIFTDTQYF	TGTGCCAGCAGCCCCAGGGGGATCTTCACAGATACGCAGTATTTT
NA	few	TRBJ2-6	TRBV11-2	CASSLDSTGANVLTF	TGTGCCAGCAGCTTAGACTCAACTGGGGCCAACGTCCTGACTTTC
NA	large	TRBJ1-1	TRBV6-1	CASSEAGEGRGINTEAFF	TGTGCCAGCAGTGAAGCAGGGGAGGGAAGGGGGATAAACACTGAAGCTTTCTTT
NA	medium-sized	TRBJ1-2	TRBV19	CASSISGVTLYGYTF	TGTGCCAGTAGTATATCTGGGGTCACCCTCTATGGCTACACCTTC
TRBD2	medium-sized	TRBJ2-1	TRBV10-3	CAISESRASGDHNEQFF	TGTGCCATCAGTGAGTCCCGGGCGAGCGGGGACCACAATGAGCAGTTCTTC
NA	few	TRBJ1-2	TRBV12-3/TRBV12-4	CASSFRLENYGYTF	TGTGCCAGCAGTTTTCGGCTCGAAAACTATGGCTACACCTTC
NA	large	TRBJ1-4	TRBV19	CASTTARPANEKLFF	TGTGCCAGTACCACAGCCAGGCCGGCTAATGAAAAACTGTTTTTT
TRBD1	once	TRBJ2-3	TRBV20-1	CSAGDLPTGGVTDTQYF	TGCAGTGCTGGCGACCTCCCCACAGGGGGTGTCACAGATACGCAGTATTTT
NA	medium-sized	TRBJ2-7	TRBV29-1	CSVEDRDSYEQYF	TGCAGCGTTGAAGATCGGGACTCCTACGAGCAGTACTTC
TRBD1	many	TRBJ2-2	TRBV12-3/TRBV12-4	CASSLSRAGGFTGELFF	TGTGCCAGCAGTTTAAGTAGGGCAGGGGGTTTCACCGGGGAGCTGTTTTTT
TRBD2	few	TRBJ2-3	TRBV11-3	CASSYIGGVITDTQYF	TGTGCCAGCAGTTACATCGGGGGGGTAATAACAGATACGCAGTATTTT
TRBD2	NA	TRBJ2-1	TRBV20-1	CSASYNGGAYYNEQFF	TGCAGTGCTAGCTATAACGGGGGGGCATACTACAATGAGCAGTTCTTC
NA	many	TRBJ2-4	TRBV20-1	CSARVPGPANIQYF	TGCAGTGCTAGAGTTCCCGGGCCGGCAAACATTCAGTACTTC
TRBD1	large	TRBJ2-2	TRBV10-3	CAISDIRTGPKAGELFF	TGTGCCATCAGTGATATTCGGACAGGCCCGAAGGCCGGGGAGCTGTTTTTT
NA	medium-sized	TRBJ1-4	TRBV18	CASSPQGILGEKLFF	TGTGCCAGCTCACCACAAGGGATATTAGGGGAAAAACTGTTTTTT
TRBD1	NA	TRBJ1-5	TRBV6-5	CASSSNTGGGQPQHF	TGTGCCAGCAGTTCCAATACAGGGGGCGGTCAGCCCCAGCATTTT
NA	few	TRBJ1-6	TRBV14	CASSQDRERNSPLHF	TGTGCCAGCAGCCAAGACAGGGAGCGAAATTCACCCCTCCACTTT
NA	medium-sized	TRBJ1-1	TRBV18	CASSPQGSMNTEAFF	TGTGCCAGCTCACCCCAGGGCTCTATGAACACTGAAGCTTTCTTT
NA	medium-sized	TRBJ1-1	TRBV12-3/TRBV12-4	CASSLKVDTEAFF	TGTGCCAGCAGTTTGAAGGTGGACACTGAAGCTTTCTTT
NA	medium-sized	TRBJ2-5	TRBV7-9	CAGQGQWDSETQYF	TGTGCCGGCCAAGGACAGTGGGACTCGGAGACCCAGTACTTC
TRBD2	NA	TRBJ2-2	TRBV20-1	CSARKEGWASGVYTGTGELFF	TGCAGTGCTAGGAAAGAGGGTTGGGCTAGCGGGGTCTACACAGGGACCGGGGAGCTGTTTTTT
TRBD2	few	TRBJ2-3	TRBV20-1	CSARFPAGGRDTQYF	TGCAGTGCTAGATTTCCAGCGGGGGGACGGGATACGCAGTATTTT
NA	many	TRBJ1-5	TRBV18	CASAGAGSNQPQHF	TGTGCCAGCGCCGGGGCCGGGAGCAATCAGCCCCAGCATTTT
NA	large	TRBJ1-6	TRBV10-3	CAISERGQNSPLHF	TGTGCCATCAGTGAAAGGGGCCAAAATTCACCCCTCCACTTT
NA	many	TRBJ1-2	TRBV5-6	CASSLKQNYGYTF	TGTGCCAGCAGCTTGAAACAGAACTATGGCTACACCTTC
NA	medium-sized	TRBJ1-1	TRBV20-1	CSDSQGSEAFF	TGCAGTGATAGTCAGGGATCTGAAGCTTTCTTT
NA	medium-sized	TRBJ1-6	TRBV19	CASSRTNYRDLSRSYNSPLHF	TGTGCCAGTAGTAGGACTAACTACCGGGACCTCTCACGCTCCTATAATTCACCCCTCCACTTT
NA	medium-sized	TRBJ1-3	TRBV24-1	CATSDQTGDGNTIYF	TGTGCCACCAGTGACCAGACAGGAGATGGAAACACCATATATTTT
TRBD2	medium-sized	TRBJ2-1	TRBV15	CATRRDYASYNEQFF	TGTGCCACCCGCCGGGACTACGCTTCCTACAATGAGCAGTTCTTC
TRBD1	few	TRBJ2-1	TRBV11-2	CASSSSGQGYEQFF	TGTGCCAGCAGCTCCTCCGGACAGGGATATGAGCAGTTCTTC
NA	medium-sized	TRBJ1-6	TRBV19	CASSPLLRDANSPLHF	TGTGCCAGTAGTCCTCTACTCCGGGACGCGAATTCACCCCTCCACTTT
NA	medium-sized	TRBJ1-2	TRBV7-2	CASSPSFGVQGTGF	TGTGCCAGCAGCCCCAGTTTCGGAGTCCAGGGAACGGGCTTC
NA	many	TRBJ1-4	TRBV7-2	CASSLRWGITNEKLFF	TGTGCCAGCAGCTTACGGTGGGGGATAACTAATGAAAAACTGTTTTTT
NA	medium-sized	TRBJ2-1	TRBV18	CASSPSPGRGTGSSYNEQFF	TGTGCCAGCTCACCATCGCCAGGGAGGGGGACCGGGAGCTCCTACAATGAGCAGTTCTTC
TRBD1	medium-sized	TRBJ2-3	TRBV7-2	CASSLDRVGDTQYF	TGTGCCAGCAGCCTCGACAGGGTCGGAGATACGCAGTATTTT
NA	NA	TRBJ2-2	TRBV14	CASSLPQGEGSTGELFF	TGTGCCAGCAGCCTGCCCCAGGGTGAGGGTAGCACCGGGGAGCTGTTTTTT
TRBD1	medium-sized	TRBJ1-6	TRBV6-1	CASSESLDRASPLHF	TGTGCCAGCAGTGAATCGTTGGACAGGGCTTCACCCCTCCACTTT
NA	many	TRBJ1-6	TRBV12-3/TRBV12-4	CASSLRSGSPLHF	TGTGCCAGCAGTTTAAGGTCAGGTTCACCCCTCCACTTT
NA	many	TRBJ1-2	TRBV28	CASYQGSLYGYTF	TGTGCCAGCTACCAGGGCAGCCTCTATGGCTACACCTTC
NA	many	TRBJ1-4	TRBV7-9	CASSWPGREYEKLFF	TGTGCCAGCAGCTGGCCGGGGAGGGAGTATGAAAAACTGTTTTTT
NA	medium-sized	TRBJ1-4	TRBV19	CASKAGNEKLFF	TGTGCCAGTAAAGCGGGGAATGAAAAACTGTTTTTT
NA	medium-sized	TRBJ1-3	TRBV19	CASRRSGNTIYF	TGTGCCAGTAGGAGGTCTGGAAACACCATATATTTT
TRBD1	large	TRBJ2-3	TRBV19	CASSTGQGAASTDTQYF	TGTGCCAGTAGTACTGGACAGGGGGCCGCATCCACAGATACGCAGTATTTT